This entry lists 15 T cell receptor beta chains sequenced from one sample in a study of regulatory T cells in long-lasting Graves disease. As to time point: newly diagnosed GD, antithyroid drugs for less than 3 months. TCR sequences were obtained from RNA taken from PBMCs. Investigators prepared the TCR beta libraries by applying iRepertoire HTBI primers and Arm-PCR of CDR3 regions. One entry per CDR3 protein results from TCRdb running MiXCR on the multiplex PCR reads. The table shows 250,000 or so distinct CDR3 sequences, with about 17% occurring only once. The sample was also linked to a second study, of T cells in Graves' hyperthyroidism and ophthalmopathy.

The specimen comprised peripheral blood mononuclear cells (PBMCs), sampled at new diagnosis, from a patient treated with antithyroid drugs. The receptors derive from a young woman with Graves disease.

Of note for this clonotype: A junction end diverges from the germline sequence, so it may reflect a read error. This chain connects TRBV10-2 to TRBJ2-5; the D is unclear. The CDR3 runs to 13 residues. Germline V gene sequence: CDR1 WSHSY, CDR2 SAAADI. The CDR3 sequence: CASSESVQGTQYF. The DNA for the CDR3 is TGCGCCAGCAGTGAGTCGGTCCAAGGGACCCAGTACTTC.

The table lists this clonotype with a few counts. V gene TRBV6-1 combines with J gene TRBJ2-7; TRBD2 matches 7 bases. J was trimmed by 3 bases and V by 7 bases; bases with no gene match: 9. CDR3 length: 14 amino acids. The V gene's germline CDR1 is MNHNS and CDR2 SASEGT. The CDR3 sequence is CASTPPGGVYEQYF. The CDR3 bases are TGTGCCAGCACCCCCCCTGGGGGGGTCTACGAGCAGTACTTC.

About this clonotype itself: A much larger clone differs from this one at a single base, so this may be a read error. The rearrangement joins TRBV2 to TRBJ2-4, with 7 bases that match TRBD2. CDR1 and CDR2 from the germline V gene are SNHLY and FYNNEI. The CDR3 loop spans 12 amino acids. V lost 3 bases to trimming and J lost 7 bases; unmatched junction nucleotides: 0. As DNA, the CDR3 is TGTGCCAGCAGTGAGGGGGGGAACATTCAGTACTTC. Amino acids: CASSEGGNIQYF. Full variable domain (remainder filled in from reference TRBV2 and TRBJ2-4): EPEVTQTPSHQVTQMGQEVILRCVPISNHLYFYWYRQILGQKVEFLVSFYNNEISEKSEIFDDQFSVERPDGSNFTLKIRSTKLEDSAMYFCASSEGGNIQYFGAGTRLSVL.

This clonotype appeared many times. The genes are TRBV3-1 and TRBJ2-1, with 7 bases lining up with TRBD2. V gave up 0 bases and J gave up 2 bases; unmatched junction bases: 7. This CDR3 is built from 17 residues. Germline V gene lookup returns CDR1 LGHDT and CDR2 YNNKEL (reference sequence). The CDR3 region is CASSQDFGAGTYNEQFF. As DNA, the CDR3 is TGTGCCAGCAGCCAAGACTTCGGAGCGGGGACCTACAATGAGCAGTTCTTC.

Points on this clonotype: With a much larger clone just one base away, this may be a read error. The chain combines TRBV6-9 with TRBJ2-7; a weak D match, TRBD1 (6 bases). This CDR3 comprises 16 residues. The V end was cut by 3 bases, the J end by 0 bases, with 15 bases between. Germline V CDR1 and CDR2: MNHGY, SVAAGI. Written as DNA, the CDR3 is TGTGCCAGCAGTTACTTAGGCAGGGGAAGCTCCTACGAGCAGTACTTC. Its translation is CASSYLGRGSSYEQYF.

As concerns this clonotype: A read error is possible here, since a much larger clone lies one base away. The V and J genes are TRBV25-1 and TRBJ2-1, with TRBD2 matching 9 bases. Germline V gives CDR1 MGHDK, CDR2 SYGVNS. The CDR3 loop spans 16 amino acids. Trimming took 6 bases from V and 13 from J; bases not matched to a gene: 19. CDR3: CASSEGLLAGDETQFF. The CDR3 DNA is TGTGCCAGCAGCGAAGGCTTGTTAGCGGGGGATGAGACCCAGTTCTTC. Drawing the rest from reference TRBV25-1 and TRBJ2-1, the complete variable domain is EADIYQTPRYLVIGTGKKITLECSQTMGHDKMYWYQQDPGMELHLIHYSYGVNSTEKGDLSSESTVSRIRTEHFPLTLESARPSHTSQYLCASSEGLLAGDETQFFGPGTRLTVL.

Regarding this clonotype: One junction end does not reproduce the germline sequence, and a read error may be involved. The chain is built from TRBV4-1 and TRBJ1-5, with D perhaps matching TRBD1 (6 bases). CDR1 and CDR2 (germline): MGHRA, YSYEKL. The CDR3 spans 16 residues. CDR3 bases: TGCGCCAGCGGCCAGGCACTAGGGGGACGAAATCAGCCCCAGCATTTT. It specifies CASGQALGGRNQPQHF.

This clonotype was seen at least ten times. V and J are TRBV6-5 and TRBJ1-1; D is possibly TRBD1 (5 bases). The CDR3 totals 13 residues. Per germline, CDR1 MNHEY and CDR2 SVGAGI. V gave up 2 bases and J gave up 3 bases, with 7 bases separating them. CDR3 region: CASSYRGDTEAFF. DNA of the CDR3: TGTGCCAGCAGTTACCGAGGGGACACTGAAGCTTTCTTT.

This clonotype was found many times. The rearrangement uses TRBV7-2 and TRBJ2-1; a weak D match, TRBD2 (6 bases). V was clipped by 6 bases and J by 4 bases, with 16 bases between them. Germline values: CDR1 SGHTA, CDR2 FQGNSA. The CDR3 loop spans 15 amino acids. In nucleotides, the CDR3 is TGTGCCAGCAGAAAGACTAGAGAAGGGTACAATGAGCAGTTCTTC. Its protein product is CASRKTREGYNEQFF.

In the case of this clonotype: A far larger clone is just one base off, so this is likely a read error. The CDR3 carries no conserved terminal phenylalanine or tryptophan, so it likely arises from a read error. The rearrangement links TRBV7-9 to TRBJ1-5; D is perhaps TRBD1 (6 bases). The V and J ends lost 6 bases and 3 bases respectively, with 15 bases between them. From germline, CDR1 is SEHNR and CDR2 FQNEAQ (reference sequence). The CDR3 totals 15 residues. CDR3 DNA: TGTGCCAGCAGAGATGGGACACTTTCCAATCAGCCCCAGCATTTG. This codes for CASRDGTLSNQPQHL.

Concerning this clonotype: Given a far larger clone just one base away, this is likely a sequencing read error. This rearrangement joins TRBV5-1 to TRBJ1-1, with D possibly TRBD1 on 5 matching bases. Germline V gene lookup returns CDR1 SGHRS and CDR2 YFSETQ. CDR3 length equals 14 residues. CDR3 DNA sequence: TGTGCCAGCAGCTTGTTCCAGGGAGACACTGAAGCTTCCTTT. It yields the protein CASSLFQGDTEASF. The entire variable domain, with the rest obtained from reference TRBV5-1 and TRBJ1-1, is as follows: KAGVTQTPRYLIKTRGQQVTLSCSPISGHRSVSWYQQTPGQGLQFLFEYFSETQRNKGNFPGRFSGRQFSNSRSEMNVSTLELGDSALYLCASSLFQGDTEASFGQGTRLTVV.

In this sample, this clonotype turned up a few times. A read error is possible here, since a much larger clone lies one base away. This sequence joins TRBV5-4 and TRBJ1-4; possibly TRBD1 for D (5 bases). This CDR3 has 15 amino acids. CDR1 is SGHNT and CDR2 is YYREEE in the germline V gene (reference sequence). V shed 4 bases and J shed 0 bases, with 10 bases lying between them. The chain's CDR3 is CASSPGFATNEKLFF. The CDR3 nucleotides are TGTGCCAGCAGCCCAGGGTTTGCAACTAATGAAAAACTGTTTTTT.

Comments on this clonotype: One base away lies a much larger clone, so this may be a sequencing read error. The chain has TRBV20-1 and TRBJ1-2; D not resolved. This CDR3 spans 12 amino acids. Germline loops: CDR1 DFQATT, CDR2 SNEGSKA (reference sequence). The CDR3 loop reads CGARERLGGYTF. CDR3 DNA: TGCGGTGCTAGGGAAAGGCTCGGCGGCTACACCTTC.

The V and J genes are TRBV28 and TRBJ1-5; no reliable D call. V was pared by 6 bases and J by 0 bases, with 6 bases between. The CDR3 loop spans 13 amino acids. The V gene's germline CDR1 is MDHEN and CDR2 SYDVKM. CDR3 nucleotide sequence: TGTGCCAGCAGAACAAGTAGCAATCAGCCCCAGCATTTT. Protein sequence: CASRTSSNQPQHF. Supplemented by reference TRBV28 and TRBJ1-5, the full variable domain reads DVKVTQSSRYLVKRTGEKVFLECVQDMDHENMFWYRQDPGLGLRLIYFSYDVKMKEKGDIPEGYSVSREKKERFSLILESASTNQTSMYLCASRTSSNQPQHFGDGTRLSIL.

The rearrangement uses TRBV12-3 or TRBV12-4 and TRBJ2-1, with D possibly matching TRBD1 (5 bases). V gave up 5 bases and J gave up 13 bases, with 18 bases separating them. The CDR3 runs 13 residues. The chain's CDR3 is CASSLRVQETQFF. The CDR3 DNA reads TGTGCCAGCAGTCTCAGGGTGCAAGAGACCCAGTTCTTC.